The rows below give T cell receptor beta chains drawn from one sample of a study of cytomegalovirus exposure and HLA in healthy donors. The method was immunoSEQ multiplex PCR; TCRdb's version includes in-frame clones alone and lacks a portion of them. This table holds approximately 100,000 clones, about 75% found once. Input material: PBMCs. These receptors were taken from a middle-aged woman in good health and CMV-seropositive. Each CDR3 is given with its conserved first and last residue. A D gene is named only where the DNA matches it firmly. Only part of the rows carry a size: once, few, many, or a class if the clone is expanded.

v_gene: TRBV4-1; d_gene: TRBD1; abundance: few; j_gene: TRBJ1-2; CDR3aa: CASSQEEGAVSSYTF; CDR3nt: TGCGCCAGCAGCCAAGAGGAGGGGGCCGTTTCGAGCTACACCTTC
v_gene: TRBV5-1; d_gene: TRBD1; abundance: .; j_gene: TRBJ1-1; CDR3aa: CASSLERTGGTEAFF; CDR3nt: TGCGCCAGCAGCTTGGAGAGGACAGGGGGAACTGAAGCTTTCTTT
v_gene: TRBV2; d_gene: .; abundance: .; j_gene: TRBJ1-4; CDR3aa: CASSVRDNNEKLFF; CDR3nt: TGTGCCAGCAGTGTTCGCGATAATAATGAAAAACTGTTTTTT
v_gene: TRBV5-4; d_gene: TRBD2; abundance: few; j_gene: TRBJ2-1; CDR3aa: CASSDGTSGGAAEQFF; CDR3nt: TGTGCCAGCAGCGATGGGACTAGCGGGGGGGCCGCTGAGCAGTTCTTC
v_gene: TRBV19; d_gene: TRBD1; abundance: .; j_gene: TRBJ2-5; CDR3aa: CASSIDLLGRGRETQYF; CDR3nt: TGTGCCAGTAGTATAGATCTGCTTGGTAGGGGGCGAGAGACCCAGTACTTC
v_gene: TRBV9; d_gene: .; abundance: .; j_gene: TRBJ1-3; CDR3aa: CASSYQGRGNTIYF; CDR3nt: TGTGCCAGCAGCTATCAGGGGCGTGGAAACACCATATATTTT
v_gene: TRBV2; d_gene: TRBD2; abundance: few; j_gene: TRBJ2-1; CDR3aa: CATVSGGYYNEQFF; CDR3nt: TGTGCCACCGTTAGCGGGGGATACTACAATGAGCAGTTCTTC
v_gene: TRBV21-1; d_gene: .; abundance: .; j_gene: TRBJ2-7; CDR3aa: CASSRGNRVTETYEQYF; CDR3nt: TGTGCCAGCAGCAGGGGGAACAGGGTGACGGAGACCTACGAGCAGTACTTC
v_gene: TRBV14; d_gene: .; abundance: .; j_gene: TRBJ2-2; CDR3aa: CASSQGSGWSGELFF; CDR3nt: TGTGCCAGCAGCCAGGGTTCGGGTTGGTCCGGGGAGCTGTTTTTT
v_gene: TRBV6-6; d_gene: .; abundance: .; j_gene: TRBJ2-2; CDR3aa: CASSYEGANTGELFF; CDR3nt: TGTGCCAGCAGTTACGAGGGGGCGAACACCGGGGAGCTGTTTTTT
v_gene: TRBV1; d_gene: .; abundance: .; j_gene: TRBJ1-1; CDR3aa: CTSSQVPPLEEAFF; CDR3nt: TGCACCAGCAGCCAAGTCCCACCGCTGGAGGAAGCTTTCTTT
v_gene: TRBV6-5; d_gene: TRBD1; abundance: .; j_gene: TRBJ1-5; CDR3aa: CASSRRGLEPQHF; CDR3nt: TGTGCCAGCAGTCGTAGGGGGCTTGAGCCCCAGCATTTT
v_gene: TRBV10-3; d_gene: TRBD1; abundance: .; j_gene: TRBJ1-1; CDR3aa: CAIRGQANTEAFF; CDR3nt: TGTGCCATCAGAGGACAGGCGAACACTGAAGCTTTCTTT
v_gene: TRBV19; d_gene: .; abundance: few; j_gene: TRBJ2-7; CDR3aa: CASSSVTYEQYF; CDR3nt: TGTGCCAGTAGTTCCGTTACCTACGAGCAGTACTTC
v_gene: TRBV30; d_gene: TRBD1; abundance: .; j_gene: TRBJ1-2; CDR3aa: CAWAGTGVGYTF; CDR3nt: TGTGCCTGGGCCGGGACAGGGGTTGGCTACACCTTC
v_gene: TRBV25-1; d_gene: .; abundance: .; j_gene: TRBJ1-4; CDR3aa: CASSEWGDEKLFF; CDR3nt: TGTGCCAGCAGTGAATGGGGGGATGAAAAACTGTTTTTT
v_gene: TRBV21-1; d_gene: .; abundance: .; j_gene: TRBJ2-2; CDR3aa: CASRTGNTGELFF; CDR3nt: TGTGCCAGCAGGACAGGGAATACCGGGGAGCTGTTTTTT
v_gene: TRBV6-1; d_gene: .; abundance: .; j_gene: TRBJ2-1; CDR3aa: CASSTDRRREQFF; CDR3nt: TGTGCCAGCAGTACCGACAGGAGGCGTGAGCAGTTCTTC
v_gene: TRBV9; d_gene: TRBD1; abundance: .; j_gene: TRBJ1-4; CDR3aa: CASSEGADRANEKLFF; CDR3nt: TGTGCCAGCAGCGAGGGGGCCGACAGGGCCAATGAAAAACTGTTTTTT
v_gene: TRBV29-1; d_gene: .; abundance: .; j_gene: TRBJ1-5; CDR3aa: CSVAQQGPGQPQHF; CDR3nt: TGCAGCGTTGCGCAACAGGGTCCTGGCCAGCCCCAGCATTTT
v_gene: TRBV7-2; d_gene: .; abundance: .; j_gene: TRBJ2-7; CDR3aa: CASSLSGSRTYEQYF; CDR3nt: TGTGCCAGCAGCTTATCAGGGTCCAGAACCTACGAGCAGTACTTC
v_gene: TRBV9; d_gene: .; abundance: .; j_gene: TRBJ1-6; CDR3aa: CASSVLGQNSPLHF; CDR3nt: TGTGCCAGCAGCGTATTGGGACAAAATTCACCCCTCCACTTT
v_gene: TRBV4-1; d_gene: .; abundance: .; j_gene: TRBJ2-5; CDR3aa: CASSQGRGALQETQYF; CDR3nt: TGCGCCAGCAGCCAAGGACGGGGGGCCCTCCAAGAGACCCAGTACTTC
v_gene: TRBV7-9; d_gene: TRBD1; abundance: .; j_gene: TRBJ2-1; CDR3aa: CASSLAAGTGRFF; CDR3nt: TGTGCCAGCAGCTTAGCCGCCGGGACAGGAAGGTTCTTC
v_gene: TRBV6-5; d_gene: .; abundance: .; j_gene: TRBJ1-6; CDR3aa: CASSYGQSSPLHF; CDR3nt: TGTGCCAGCAGTTACGGACAAAGTTCACCCCTCCACTTT
v_gene: TRBV5-1; d_gene: TRBD1; abundance: .; j_gene: TRBJ2-5; CDR3aa: CASSFRTGQETQYF; CDR3nt: TGCGCCAGCAGCTTCAGGACAGGCCAAGAGACCCAGTACTTC
v_gene: TRBV5-1; d_gene: TRBD2; abundance: .; j_gene: TRBJ2-5; CDR3aa: CASSSGTGTSGETQYF; CDR3nt: TGCGCCAGCAGCTCCGGTACCGGGACTAGCGGGGAGACCCAGTACTTC
v_gene: TRBV4-1; d_gene: TRBD2; abundance: once; j_gene: TRBJ2-7; CDR3aa: CASSQGASGGLIPYEQYF; CDR3nt: TGCGCCAGCAGCCAAGGGGCTAGCGGGGGGCTGATTCCCTACGAGCAGTACTTC
v_gene: TRBV2; d_gene: .; abundance: .; j_gene: TRBJ1-4; CDR3aa: CASRPQGQGNEKLFF; CDR3nt: TGTGCCAGCCGACCACAGGGTCAGGGTAATGAAAAACTGTTTTTT
v_gene: TRBV5-1; d_gene: TRBD1; abundance: .; j_gene: TRBJ1-1; CDR3aa: CASKGALMNTEAFF; CDR3nt: TGCGCCAGCAAGGGGGCCCTAATGAACACTGAAGCTTTCTTT
v_gene: TRBV29-1; d_gene: TRBD2; abundance: .; j_gene: TRBJ2-1; CDR3aa: CSAGRGRRSSNEQFF; CDR3nt: TGCAGCGCCGGGCGGGGGAGGCGGTCAAGCAATGAGCAGTTCTTC
v_gene: TRBV6-6; d_gene: .; abundance: .; j_gene: TRBJ1-3; CDR3aa: CASSYSGQGNTIYF; CDR3nt: TGTGCCAGCAGTTACTCTGGCCAAGGAAACACCATATATTTT
v_gene: TRBV7-7; d_gene: TRBD1; abundance: .; j_gene: TRBJ2-3; CDR3aa: CASSLSGGEDTQYF; CDR3nt: TGTGCTAGCAGCTTGTCAGGGGGCGAAGATACGCAGTATTTT
v_gene: TRBV5-1; d_gene: TRBD2; abundance: .; j_gene: TRBJ2-7; CDR3aa: CASSPLAGYEQYF; CDR3nt: TGCGCCAGCAGCCCGCTAGCGGGGTACGAGCAGTACTTC
v_gene: TRBV5-4; d_gene: .; abundance: once; j_gene: TRBJ2-7; CDR3aa: CASSLGRTGAYEQYF; CDR3nt: TGTGCCAGCAGCTTGGGCAGGACGGGGGCCTACGAGCAGTACTTC
v_gene: TRBV2; d_gene: TRBD2; abundance: .; j_gene: TRBJ2-2; CDR3aa: CASTARALAGTGELFF; CDR3nt: TGTGCCAGCACCGCCCGGGCCCTAGCGGGCACCGGGGAGCTGTTTTTT
v_gene: TRBV4-2; d_gene: .; abundance: .; j_gene: TRBJ1-2; CDR3aa: CASSQEGRGYGYTF; CDR3nt: TGTGCCAGCAGCCAAGAGGGGAGAGGGTATGGCTACACCTTC
v_gene: TRBV6-1; d_gene: .; abundance: .; j_gene: TRBJ2-7; CDR3aa: CASSVRENYEQYF; CDR3nt: TGTGCCAGCAGTGTACGTGAGAACTACGAGCAGTACTTC
v_gene: TRBV30; d_gene: TRBD1; abundance: once; j_gene: TRBJ1-2; CDR3aa: CAWGTGEDYGYTF; CDR3nt: TGTGCCTGGGGGACAGGGGAAGACTATGGCTACACCTTC
v_gene: TRBV6-6; d_gene: TRBD2; abundance: .; j_gene: TRBJ2-1; CDR3aa: CASLLAGVYNEQFF; CDR3nt: TGTGCCAGTCTCCTAGCGGGGGTCTACAATGAGCAGTTCTTC
v_gene: TRBV10-1; d_gene: .; abundance: .; j_gene: TRBJ1-1; CDR3aa: CASSLNQGTEAFF; CDR3nt: TGCGCCAGCTCCCTGAATCAGGGCACTGAAGCTTTCTTT
v_gene: TRBV5-1; d_gene: .; abundance: .; j_gene: TRBJ1-1; CDR3aa: CASSLRPQSTEAFF; CDR3nt: TGCGCCAGCAGCTTGAGGCCACAGAGCACTGAAGCTTTCTTT
v_gene: TRBV11-3; d_gene: TRBD1; abundance: .; j_gene: TRBJ1-1; CDR3aa: CASRGPGRDEAFF; CDR3nt: TGTGCCAGTAGGGGGCCCGGACGGGATGAAGCTTTCTTT